These T cell receptor beta chains were read from a single sample in a study of CD8 T cells in ankylosing spondylitis. TCRdb redid the calling of the 5' RACE reads with MiXCR, one entry per CDR3 protein. The sample includes around 440,000 distinct CDR3 sequences, 15% to 20% seen only once; the top ten take approximately 1%. The sequencing sample was made of blood, either unsorted or a sorted T cell fraction (not recorded which). The receptors here all came from a male donor with ankylosing spondylitis. CDR3s include the opening cysteine and the closing phenylalanine or tryptophan. Each record gives: D gene, V gene, J gene, clone size, CDR3 protein, CDR3 DNA. D genes are given only for firm matches. Some rows have no size entry. The others give once, few or many, or a class for an expanded clone.

TRBD2,TRBV20-1,TRBJ2-1,few,CSASFPRSGRVNEQFF,TGCAGTGCTAGTTTCCCACGTAGCGGGAGGGTAAATGAGCAGTTCTTC
.,TRBV5-1,TRBJ2-7,.,CASSLKQASYEQYF,TGCGCCAGCAGCTTGAAACAGGCCTCCTACGAGCAGTACTTC
.,TRBV12-3/TRBV12-4,TRBJ1-3,many,CASSSRQVTGNTIYF,TGTGCCAGCAGTTCGCGGCAGGTTACTGGAAACACCATATATTTT
.,TRBV20-1,TRBJ2-3,few,CSAPPHSLAGVADTQYF,TGCAGTGCTCCCCCGCACTCCCTAGCTGGGGTGGCAGATACGCAGTATTTT
.,TRBV5-1,TRBJ2-5,.,CASSLGGPRETQYF,TGCGCCAGCAGCTTGGGGGGCCCAAGGGAGACCCAGTACTTC
.,TRBV7-2,TRBJ2-2,.,CASSLMTPYRELFF,TGTGCCAGCAGCTTAATGACCCCCTACCGGGAGCTGTTTTTT
.,TRBV7-9,TRBJ1-1,.,CASNPRGRPNTEAFF,TGTGCCAGCAACCCCAGAGGCAGGCCGAACACTGAAGCTTTCTTT
TRBD1,TRBV15,TRBJ2-7,.,CATSRGYSDRGLGEQYF,TGTGCCACCAGCAGGGGATACTCGGACAGGGGGCTTGGCGAGCAGTACTTC
TRBD1,TRBV20-1,TRBJ2-5,.,CSALPGQVGETQYF,TGCAGTGCACTACCGGGACAGGTCGGAGAGACCCAGTACTTC
TRBD1,TRBV12-3/TRBV12-4,TRBJ1-5,.,CASSFSGTGNRPQHF,TGTGCCAGCAGTTTTTCGGGGACAGGGAATCGGCCCCAGCATTTT
.,TRBV18,TRBJ2-5,few,CASSRGRTETQYF,TGTGCCAGCTCACGAGGTAGGACGGAGACCCAGTACTTC
.,TRBV5-4,TRBJ2-2,.,CASTLWGLSNTGELFF,TGTGCCAGCACCCTCTGGGGACTGTCGAACACCGGGGAGCTGTTTTTT
.,TRBV6-1,TRBJ2-7,.,CASKRTPGEFDEQYF,TGTGCCAGCAAACGGACGCCAGGGGAGTTCGACGAGCAGTACTTC
.,TRBV11-3,TRBJ1-1,.,CASSPRGSDTEAFF,TGTGCCAGCAGCCCCAGGGGATCTGACACTGAAGCTTTCTTT
.,TRBV18,TRBJ2-5,few,CASSPRQIQETQYF,TGTGCCAGCTCACCACGGCAAATCCAAGAGACCCAGTACTTC
TRBD2,TRBV7-9,TRBJ2-1,few,CASSWGTSGRSYNEQFF,TGTGCCAGCAGCTGGGGGACTAGCGGGAGGTCCTACAATGAGCAGTTCTTC
.,TRBV12-3/TRBV12-4,TRBJ2-7,few,CAIGWGSSYEQYF,TGTGCCATAGGTTGGGGGAGCTCCTACGAGCAGTACTTC
TRBD2,TRBV15,TRBJ2-5,few,CATSREVRTSGTTQYF,TGTGCCACCAGCAGAGAGGTCCGGACTAGCGGGACGACCCAGTACTTC
.,TRBV2,TRBJ2-2,.,CASSSVGTGELFF,TGTGCCAGCAGCTCCGTTGGCACCGGGGAGCTGTTTTTT
.,TRBV5-1,TRBJ2-7,.,CASSLARGAYEQYF,TGCGCCAGCAGCTTGGCGAGGGGGGCGTACGAGCAGTACTTC
.,TRBV25-1,TRBJ2-7,few,CASGGTALGEQYF,TGTGCCAGCGGCGGGACCGCCCTGGGGGAGCAGTACTTC
TRBD1,TRBV5-1,TRBJ2-3,.,CASSPRTGGGDTQYF,TGCGCCAGCAGCCCAAGGACAGGGGGCGGTGATACGCAGTATTTT
TRBD1,TRBV5-6,TRBJ1-1,.,CASSLSGGAGTEAFF,TGTGCCAGCAGCTTGTCAGGGGGCGCGGGAACTGAAGCTTTCTTT
.,TRBV12-3/TRBV12-4,TRBJ1-2,few,CASSFGLYGYTF,TGTGCCAGCAGTTTCGGACTTTATGGCTACACCTTC
TRBD2,TRBV20-1,TRBJ2-1,few,CSALGLAGGPGYNEQFF,TGCAGTGCCCTTGGACTAGCGGGAGGGCCGGGGTACAATGAGCAGTTCTTC
TRBD2,TRBV2,TRBJ2-2,few,CASSRLAAGTGELFF,TGTGCCAGCAGTCGACTAGCGGCGGGCACCGGGGAGCTGTTTTTT
.,TRBV29-1,TRBJ1-1,few,CSVGSPGAFEAFF,TGCAGCGTTGGATCCCCAGGCGCCTTTGAAGCTTTCTTT
.,TRBV14,TRBJ1-2,few,CASSVTGPYSGGYTF,TGTGCCAGCAGCGTTACAGGGCCCTACTCCGGGGGCTACACCTTC
.,TRBV5-1,TRBJ1-1,.,CASSPTAGGMNTEAFF,TGCGCCAGCAGCCCCACGGCCGGGGGTATGAACACTGAAGCTTTCTTT
TRBD1,TRBV29-1,TRBJ1-1,many,CSVEGNRGSTEAFF,TGCAGCGTTGAAGGAAACAGGGGTAGCACTGAAGCTTTCTTT
.,TRBV10-3,TRBJ2-7,few,CAITPEGRGRGEQYF,TGTGCCATCACCCCGGAGGGCAGGGGTCGAGGCGAGCAGTACTTC
.,TRBV6-5,TRBJ1-1,.,CASSYLGGNTEAFF,TGTGCCAGCAGTTACTTGGGGGGGAACACTGAAGCTTTCTTT
.,TRBV6-1,TRBJ2-7,.,CASSDGHGGSYEQYF,TGTGCCAGCAGTGATGGACACGGCGGCTCCTACGAGCAGTACTTC
TRBD2,TRBV7-9,TRBJ2-4,.,CASSLVRGGVAKNIQYF,TGTGCCAGCAGCTTAGTTCGGGGAGGGGTTGCCAAAAACATTCAGTACTTC
.,TRBV4-3,TRBJ1-1,few,CASSQDVKPNTEAFF,TGCGCCAGCAGCCAAGATGTCAAGCCTAACACTGAAGCTTTCTTT
TRBD2,TRBV10-3,TRBJ2-7,.,CAISVSGGSAYEQYF,TGTGCCATCAGTGTTAGCGGGGGGTCCGCCTACGAGCAGTACTTC
.,TRBV29-1,TRBJ2-3,.,CSVDTGTDTQYF,TGCAGCGTTGACACGGGAACAGATACGCAGTATTTT
TRBD2,TRBV3-1,TRBJ2-7,few,CASSQKLAGKEQYF,TGTGCCAGCAGCCAAAAACTAGCGGGAAAGGAGCAGTACTTC
.,TRBV4-1,TRBJ2-1,.,CASSQTRDRGSYNEQFF,TGCGCCAGCAGCCAAACGCGAGACAGAGGCTCCTACAATGAGCAGTTCTTC
.,TRBV6-1,TRBJ2-2,few,CASRGRTGELFF,TGTGCCAGCAGGGGGAGGACCGGGGAGCTGTTTTTT
TRBD2,TRBV7-2,TRBJ2-1,.,CASSSSGGYEQFF,TGTGCCAGCAGCTCTAGCGGGGGCTATGAGCAGTTCTTC
TRBD1,TRBV7-2,TRBJ1-2,many,CASSSGQGYGYTF,TGTGCCAGCAGCTCTGGACAGGGGTATGGCTACACCTTC
.,TRBV10-3,TRBJ2-3,few,CAIRGEVADTQYF,TGTGCCATCAGGGGTGAGGTAGCAGATACGCAGTATTTT
TRBD2,TRBV5-1,TRBJ2-1,.,CASSFFSGTYNEQFF,TGCGCCAGCAGCTTTTTTAGCGGGACTTACAATGAGCAGTTCTTC
.,TRBV12-5,TRBJ2-3,.,CASGLSEGTDTQYF,TGTGCTAGTGGTTTGAGTGAGGGCACAGATACGCAGTATTTT
TRBD2,TRBV12-3/TRBV12-4,TRBJ2-1,few,CASSLAGGPRYNEQFF,TGTGCCAGCAGTTTAGCGGGAGGGCCGCGCTACAATGAGCAGTTCTTC
.,TRBV12-3/TRBV12-4,TRBJ1-6,.,CASRDGSKYWSPLHF,TGTGCCAGCCGTGACGGGTCGAAATATTGGTCACCCCTCCACTTT
.,TRBV7-2,TRBJ1-5,many,CASSSGDGVGGQPQHF,TGTGCCAGCAGCTCGGGGGACGGGGTTGGGGGCCAGCCCCAGCATTTT